The next 29 T cell receptor beta chains were all read from a single sample in a study of graft-versus-host responses after intestinal transplantation. Generated by immunoSEQ multiplex PCR, the TCRdb table keeps only in-frame clones and is missing some. The table includes over a thousand clones, roughly nine tenths detected once. The specimen was PBMCs, collected 8 days after intestinal transplant. All receptors derive from a human patient who received an intestinal transplant, so some T cells may come from the graft donor.

The chain uses TRBV6-1 and TRBJ2-7; D is uncertain. Germline V gene lookup returns CDR1 MNHNS and CDR2 SASEGT. The CDR3 runs 14 residues. V lost 3 bases, J lost 0 bases, and 9 bases lay in between. This CDR3 reads CASSEGAGSYEQYF. The CDR3 nucleotides are TGTGCCAGCAGTGAGGGTGCCGGCTCCTACGAGCAGTACTTC.

This chain joins TRBV6-5 and TRBJ2-2; 10 bases are shared with TRBD2. Trimming removed 0 bases from V and 6 bases from J; junction bases left unmatched: 4. The V gene's germline CDR1 is MNHEY and CDR2 SVGAGI. The CDR3 length is 16 residues. Here the CDR3 reads CASSYSPSGSAGELFF. The CDR3 DNA sequence: TGTGCCAGCAGTTACTCTCCTAGCGGGAGCGCCGGGGAGCTGTTTTTT.

A single count supports this clone. V is TRBV5-1 and J is TRBJ1-1, with D tentatively TRBD1 (5 bases). V was shortened by 0 bases and J by 2 bases, with 8 bases between the two germline ends. The CDR3 is made up of 14 amino acids. Germline CDR1 and CDR2: SGHRS and YFSETQ. The CDR3 DNA reads as TGCGCCAGCAGCTTGGGGGGCGCAAACACTGAAGCTTTCTTT. Protein sequence: CASSLGGANTEAFF.

The gene calls are TRBV27 and TRBJ2-1; the D is unclear. V was pared by 1 base and J by 9 bases, with 10 bases between. The CDR3 sequence is 13 residues long. Per germline, CDR1 MNHEY and CDR2 SMNVEV (reference sequence). CDR3 in amino acids: CASSLLMASEQFF. CDR3 sequence (DNA): TGTGCCAGCAGTTTATTGATGGCGAGTGAGCAGTTCTTC.

The rearrangement uses TRBV20-1 and TRBJ2-3; D unresolved. CDR1 DFQATT and CDR2 SNEGSKA come from the germline V gene (reference sequence). CDR3 length: 10 amino acids. V was clipped by 3 bases and J by 6 bases, with 4 bases between them. The CDR3 DNA reads as TGCAGTGCTAGGTGGGATACGCAGTATTTT. It yields the protein CSARWDTQYF.

The rearrangement uses TRBV10-2 and TRBJ2-3; D ambiguous. Germline V gene data show CDR1 as WSHSY and CDR2 as SAAADI. V dropped 5 bases and J dropped 0 bases, with 3 bases sitting between them. This CDR3 region has 12 residues. The CDR3 DNA reads as TGCGCCAGCAGTCCGAGCACAGATACGCAGTATTTT. Translated: CASSPSTDTQYF.

The chain employs TRBV11-2 and TRBJ2-6; TRBD1 might be the D (6 bases). The V end lost 7 bases, the J end lost 1 base, and 8 bases lay between the germline ends. Germline CDR1 reads SGHAT; CDR2 reads FQNNGV. This CDR3 has 14 amino acids. CDR3 region: CASTQGSGANVLTF. CDR3 bases: TGTGCCAGCACCCAGGGGTCTGGGGCCAACGTCCTGACTTTC.

The chain recombines TRBV30 with TRBJ2-7; 7 bases match TRBD2. Unmatched junction bases numbered 5, after V lost 3 bases and J lost 0 bases. CDR1 is GTSNPN and CDR2 is SVGIG in the germline V gene (reference sequence). The CDR3 has 14 residues. DNA of the CDR3: TGTGCCTGGAGAGTTCCGGGAGGCTCCTACGAGCAGTACTTC. This sequence encodes CAWRVPGGSYEQYF.

The chain combines TRBV4-1 with TRBJ2-3; TRBD2 matches at 8 bases. The J segment lost 4 bases and the V segment lost 3 bases, leaving 9 bases of the junction unmatched. Germline V CDR1 and CDR2: MGHRA, YSYEKL. The CDR3 has 16 amino acids. CDR3 in amino acids: CASSHVLAEEADTQYF. In DNA form, the CDR3 reads TGCGCCAGCAGCCACGTACTAGCGGAGGAGGCAGATACGCAGTATTTT.

The rearrangement joins TRBV19 to TRBJ2-1, with D unresolved. Germline V lookup: CDR1 LNHDA, CDR2 SQIVND (reference sequence). Trimming removed 5 bases at V and 6 bases at J, with 8 bases between. This CDR3 comprises 12 residues. CDR3 protein: CASSVWGNEQFF. The CDR3 DNA reads TGTGCCAGTAGTGTCTGGGGCAATGAGCAGTTCTTC.

The sample holds a few counts of this clone. J is TRBJ2-3 and V is TRBV6-4; D gene unclear. Trimming cost V 0 bases and J 0 bases, with 7 bases left between them. Per germline, CDR1 MRHNA and CDR2 SNTAGT. The CDR3 consists of 15 residues. The CDR3 loop reads CASSDSPDSTDTQYF. CDR3 nucleotide sequence: TGTGCCAGCAGTGACTCGCCCGATAGCACAGATACGCAGTATTTT.

The rearrangement uses TRBV9 and TRBJ2-5, with 7 positions matching TRBD1. Germline V lookup: CDR1 SGDLS, CDR2 YYNGEE. V lost 0 bases and J lost 5; bases outside the gene matches: 4. The CDR3 is made up of 14 amino acids. In nucleotides, the CDR3 is TGTGCCAGCAGCGTAGGGACAGGTCTGGAGACCCAGTACTTC. Amino acid sequence: CASSVGTGLETQYF.

This clone was picked up one time. This rearrangement joins TRBV11-3 to TRBJ1-1, with a possible D match to TRBD1 (6 bases). Per germline, CDR1 SGHNT and CDR2 YENEEA. Trimming stripped 7 bases from V and 5 bases from J, with 14 bases between. The CDR3 has 13 amino acids. CDR3 nucleotide sequence: TGTGCCAGCATCGATACAGGGAGGACTGAAGCTTTCTTT. This sequence encodes CASIDTGRTEAFF.

The chain has TRBV6-5 and TRBJ1-3; D might be TRBD1 (5 bases). The V gene's germline CDR1 is MNHEY and CDR2 SVGAGI. The CDR3 sequence is 14 residues long. V gave up 5 bases and J gave up 2 bases, with 10 bases separating them. This CDR3 reads CASSSGTTGNTIYF. The CDR3 DNA reads as TGTGCCAGCAGTAGCGGGACCACTGGAAACACCATATATTTT.

This sequence joins TRBV29-1 and TRBJ1-1, with TRBD1 identical over 7 bases. Germline lookup yields CDR1 SQVTM and CDR2 ANQGSEA. Germline trimming cut 8 bases from V and 0 bases from J; bases unmatched to any gene: 18. The CDR3 contains 17 residues. DNA for the CDR3: TGCAGCTCATACCCTATCAACAGGGGTGGGATGAACACTGAAGCTTTCTTT. This gives the protein CSSYPINRGGMNTEAFF.

V is TRBV19 and J is TRBJ2-7, with TRBD2 matching over 9 bases. CDR3 length: 16 residues. The ends lost 2 bases at V and 3 bases at J; junction bases unmatched: 8. From germline, CDR1 is LNHDA and CDR2 SQIVND (reference sequence). For the CDR3, the DNA is TGTGCCAGTAGTATAAGTAGGGCTAGCGGGGTCTACGAGCAGTACTTC. Translating gives CASSISRASGVYEQYF.

Remarks on this clone: An end of the junction does not agree with germline; a read error may underlie this. The gene calls are TRBV4-2 and TRBJ2-2, with TRBD2 as a possible D gene (7 bases). There are 17 residues in the CDR3. Germline assignment: CDR1 LGHNA and CDR2 YNFKEQ. This chain's CDR3 is CATSQDREGGMTGELFF. CDR3 nucleotides: TGTGCCACCAGCCAAGATAGAGAGGGGGGGATGACCGGGGAGCTGTTTTTT.

The genes are TRBV19 and TRBJ1-4; a possible D gene is TRBD1 (6 bases). With 7 bases removed from V and 2 bases from J, the gap between germline ends came to 14 bases. CDR1 LNHDA and CDR2 SQIVND come from the germline V gene (reference sequence). This CDR3 comprises 15 residues. The CDR3 reads CASTPRGGTNEKLFF. The CDR3 coding sequence is TGTGCCAGTACTCCTAGGGGGGGGACTAATGAAAAACTGTTTTTT.

Regarding this clone: The same CDR3 also results from other DNA sequences found in this sample. The chain links TRBV7-9 to TRBJ2-5; D tentatively fits TRBD1 or TRBD2 (5 bases each). Germline V gene data show CDR1 as SEHNR and CDR2 as FQNEAQ (reference sequence). This CDR3 region has 16 residues. V shed 1 base and J shed 1 base, with 13 bases lying between them. In DNA, the CDR3 is TGTGCCAGCAGCTTAGGAAGCGGAAGGGGCCAAGAGACCCAGTACTTC. It yields the protein CASSLGSGRGQETQYF. Full variable domain (rest looked up from reference TRBV7-9 and TRBJ2-5): DTGVSQNPRHKITKRGQNVTFRCDPISEHNRLYWYRQTLGQGPEFLTYFQNEAQLEKSRLLSDRFSAERPKGSFSTLEIQRTEQGDSAMYLCASSLGSGRGQETQYFGPGTRLLVL.

The chain has TRBV11-2 and TRBJ2-7; the match to TRBD1 covers 9 bases. Germline trimming cut 4 bases from V and 1 base from J; bases unmatched to any gene: 11. Germline V gives CDR1 SGHAT, CDR2 FQNNGV. The CDR3 totals 17 residues. The CDR3 DNA reads TGTGCCAGCAGCTCCGGCACAGGGGGCGCACAGTCCTACGAGCAGTACTTC. Translation gives CASSSGTGGAQSYEQYF.

The chain recombines TRBV4-1 with TRBJ1-3, with D uncertain. This CDR3 contains 14 residues. The germline gives CDR1 MGHRA, CDR2 YSYEKL. Deletions cut 4 bases from V and 3 bases from J, with 10 bases between. The CDR3 DNA follows: TGCGCCAGCAGCCCTGGGGTTCTTGGAAACACCATATATTTT. This translates into CASSPGVLGNTIYF.

The J gene is TRBJ2-3, the V gene TRBV6-5; D tentatively reads TRBD1 or TRBD2 (6 bases each). Germline V gene lookup returns CDR1 MNHEY and CDR2 SVGAGI. The CDR3 spans 14 residues. Trimming removed 5 bases from V and 6 bases from J, with 15 bases in between. CDR3 coding DNA: TGTGCCAGCAGTGGGGCGGGAAGGGGGGATACGCAGTATTTT. Translation: CASSGAGRGDTQYF.

V is TRBV5-6 and J is TRBJ2-7, with 9 bases matching TRBD1. J lost 6 bases, V lost 0 bases, and 4 bases had no gene match. Germline values: CDR1 SGHDT, CDR2 YYEEEE. There are 14 residues in the CDR3. The CDR3 DNA reads as TGTGCCAGCAGCTTGGTGGGACAGGGCGCCGAGCAGTACTTC. The encoded protein is CASSLVGQGAEQYF.

The chain is built from TRBV6-4 and TRBJ2-3, with 10 bases fitting TRBD2. Germline values: CDR1 MRHNA, CDR2 SNTAGT. The CDR3 covers 17 residues. The V gene end was trimmed by 0 bases and the J gene end by 4 bases; junction bases not matched to a gene: 7. CDR3 amino acids: CASSDSQREGLPDTQYF. The CDR3 DNA sequence: TGTGCCAGCAGTGACTCTCAGCGGGAGGGCCTGCCAGATACGCAGTATTTT.

The DNA of the CDR3 is TGTGCCAGCAGTCCCACTGCCAGGGGAAACTATGGCTACACCTTC. This encodes CASSPTARGNYGYTF. V usage is TRBV6-5 and J usage is TRBJ1-2; TRBD1 is a possible D gene (6 bases). Germline lookup yields CDR1 MNHEY and CDR2 SVGAGI. CDR3 length: 15 amino acids. Trimming removed 5 bases at V and 2 bases at J, with 15 bases between.

The chain couples TRBV30 to TRBJ2-7; D is uncertain. Germline V gene lookup returns CDR1 GTSNPN and CDR2 SVGIG (reference sequence). This CDR3 spans 14 amino acids. The V gene lost 0 bases and the J gene lost 2 bases, with 11 bases spanning the gap. Here the CDR3 DNA reads TGTGCCTGGAGTGTTTCGTTTCTAACCTACGAGCAGTACTTC. Amino acid sequence: CAWSVSFLTYEQYF.

This clone was seen a single time. V is TRBV5-1 and J is TRBJ2-1; 15 bases map to TRBD2. The CDR3 extends over 17 amino acids. The ends lost 4 bases at V and 15 bases at J; junction bases unmatched: 17. Germline CDR1 is SGHRS and CDR2 is YFSETQ. The CDR3 DNA is TGCGCCAGCAGCGCGGGACTAGCGGGAGGCCTCGCGGTCAGCGTGTTCTTC. It translates to CASSAGLAGGLAVSVFF.

The rearrangement links TRBV12-5 to TRBJ1-5; D is unclear. The CDR3 contains 14 residues. Germline values: CDR1 LGHNT, CDR2 FRNRAP. With 1 base removed from V and 1 base from J, the gap between germline ends came to 5 bases. The CDR3 DNA reads as TGTGCTAGTGGTTTGGCCCCCAGCAATCAGCCCCAGCATTTT. It yields the protein CASGLAPSNQPQHF.

V is TRBV10-1 and J is TRBJ1-1; D not certain. This CDR3 contains 13 residues. Germline CDR1 WNHNN, CDR2 SYGVQD (reference sequence). Trimming removed 3 bases from V and 0 bases from J, with 5 bases in between. CDR3 region: CASSDVMNTEAFF. The CDR3 nucleotides read TGCGCCAGCAGTGATGTGATGAACACTGAAGCTTTCTTT.